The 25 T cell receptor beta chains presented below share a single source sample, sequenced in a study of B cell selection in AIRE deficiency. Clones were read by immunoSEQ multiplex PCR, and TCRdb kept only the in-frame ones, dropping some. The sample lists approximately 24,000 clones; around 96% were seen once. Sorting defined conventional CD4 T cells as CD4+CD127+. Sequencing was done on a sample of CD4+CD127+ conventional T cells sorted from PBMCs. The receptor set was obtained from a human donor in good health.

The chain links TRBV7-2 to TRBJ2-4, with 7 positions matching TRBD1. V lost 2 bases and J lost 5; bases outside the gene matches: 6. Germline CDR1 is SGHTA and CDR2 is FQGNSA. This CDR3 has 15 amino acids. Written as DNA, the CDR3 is TGTGCCAGCAGCTTAAGGGGGCAATCAGAAAACATTCAGTACTTC. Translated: CASSLRGQSENIQYF.

The CDR3 DNA sequence: TGTGCCAGCAGTTTAGATCAGCCATATAGCAATCAGCCCCAGCATTTT. Protein: CASSLDQPYSNQPQHF. The gene calls are TRBV28 and TRBJ1-5; D unresolved. V was cut by 2 bases and J by 0 bases, with 11 bases left in between. The length of the CDR3 is 16 residues. Germline CDR1 reads MDHEN; CDR2 reads SYDVKM.

CDR3 DNA sequence: TGTGCCAGCAGGCCGACAGGGGGCGCGGGCACTGAAGCTTTCTTT. It encodes CASRPTGGAGTEAFF. The chain uses TRBV6-5 and TRBJ1-1; 10 nucleotides align to TRBD1. V gave up 6 bases and J gave up 4 bases; unmatched junction bases: 8. The CDR3 has 15 residues. Germline CDR1 is MNHEY and CDR2 is SVGAGI.

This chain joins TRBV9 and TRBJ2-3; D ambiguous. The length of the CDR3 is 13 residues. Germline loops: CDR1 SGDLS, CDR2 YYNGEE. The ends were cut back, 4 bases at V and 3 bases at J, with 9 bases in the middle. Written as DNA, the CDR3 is TGTGCCAGCAGCTCCACCCCGACAGATACGCAGTATTTT. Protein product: CASSSTPTDTQYF.

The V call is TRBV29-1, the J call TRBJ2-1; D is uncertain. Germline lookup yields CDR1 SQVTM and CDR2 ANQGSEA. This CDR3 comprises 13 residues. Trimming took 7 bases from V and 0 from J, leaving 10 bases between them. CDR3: CSGRQSSYNEQFF. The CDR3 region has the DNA TGCAGCGGCCGCCAAAGCTCCTACAATGAGCAGTTCTTC.

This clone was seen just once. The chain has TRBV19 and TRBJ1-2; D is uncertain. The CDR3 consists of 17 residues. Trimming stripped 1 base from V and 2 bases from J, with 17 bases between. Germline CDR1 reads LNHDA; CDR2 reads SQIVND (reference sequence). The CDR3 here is CASSIGRWEMQNYGYTF. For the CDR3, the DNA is TGTGCCAGTAGTATAGGTCGTTGGGAAATGCAGAACTATGGCTACACCTTC.

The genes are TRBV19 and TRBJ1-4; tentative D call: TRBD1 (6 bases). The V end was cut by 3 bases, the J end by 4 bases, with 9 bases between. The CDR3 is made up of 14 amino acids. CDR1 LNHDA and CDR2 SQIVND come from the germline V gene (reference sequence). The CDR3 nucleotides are TGTGCCAGTAGTATGGGGGCGTTTAATGAAAAACTGTTTTTT. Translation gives CASSMGAFNEKLFF.

Written as DNA, the CDR3 is TGTGCCAGCAGCGGAGCGCCCTATGGCTACACCTTC. Residues: CASSGAPYGYTF. This chain joins TRBV9 and TRBJ1-2; D gene unclear. CDR3 length equals 12 residues. The ends were cut back, 3 bases at V and 4 bases at J, with 7 bases in the middle. Per germline, CDR1 SGDLS and CDR2 YYNGEE.

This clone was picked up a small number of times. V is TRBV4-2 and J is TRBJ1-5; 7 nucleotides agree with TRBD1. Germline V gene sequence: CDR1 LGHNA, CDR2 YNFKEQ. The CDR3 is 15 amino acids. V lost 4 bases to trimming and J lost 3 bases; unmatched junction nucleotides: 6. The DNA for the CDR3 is TGTGCCAGCAGCCCCCGCGACAGGGACAATCAGCCCCAGCATTTT. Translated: CASSPRDRDNQPQHF.

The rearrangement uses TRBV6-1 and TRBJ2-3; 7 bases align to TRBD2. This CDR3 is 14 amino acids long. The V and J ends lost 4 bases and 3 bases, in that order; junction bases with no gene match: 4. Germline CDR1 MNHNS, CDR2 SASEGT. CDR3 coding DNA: TGTGCCAGCAGTGCGCGGGGGTTGACAGATACGCAGTATTTT. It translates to CASSARGLTDTQYF.

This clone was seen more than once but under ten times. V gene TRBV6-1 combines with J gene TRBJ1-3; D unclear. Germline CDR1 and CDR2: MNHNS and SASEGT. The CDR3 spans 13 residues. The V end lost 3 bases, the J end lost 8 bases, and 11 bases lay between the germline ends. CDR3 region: CASSEVRGYTIYF. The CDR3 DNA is TGTGCCAGCAGTGAGGTCCGCGGGTACACCATATATTTT.

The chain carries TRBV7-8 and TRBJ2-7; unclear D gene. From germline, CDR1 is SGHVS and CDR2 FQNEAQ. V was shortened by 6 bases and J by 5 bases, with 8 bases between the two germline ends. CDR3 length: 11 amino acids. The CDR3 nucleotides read TGTGCCAGCAGGCTTATGGACGAGCAGTACTTC. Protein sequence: CASRLMDEQYF.

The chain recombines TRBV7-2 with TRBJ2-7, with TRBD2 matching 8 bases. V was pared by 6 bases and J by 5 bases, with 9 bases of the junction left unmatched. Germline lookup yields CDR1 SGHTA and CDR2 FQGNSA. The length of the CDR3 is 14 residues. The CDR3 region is CASSHVAGPDEQYF. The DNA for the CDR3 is TGTGCCAGCAGTCATGTAGCGGGGCCGGACGAGCAGTACTTC.

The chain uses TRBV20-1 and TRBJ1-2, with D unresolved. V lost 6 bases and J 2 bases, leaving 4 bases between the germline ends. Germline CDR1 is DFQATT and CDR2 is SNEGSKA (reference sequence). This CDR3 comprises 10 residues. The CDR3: CSAKNYGYTF. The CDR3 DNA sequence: TGCAGTGCGAAAAACTATGGCTACACCTTC.

Written as DNA, the CDR3 is TGTGCCAGCAGCGGAGTACAGGGGGCGGTGGGTCAGCCCCAGCATTTT. It is translated as CASSGVQGAVGQPQHF. The chain has TRBV5-5 and TRBJ1-5; 9 bases line up with TRBD1. Germline V gene lookup returns CDR1 SGHKS and CDR2 YYEKEE (reference sequence). The CDR3 runs 16 residues. V lost 4 bases to trimming and J lost 6 bases; unmatched junction nucleotides: 11.

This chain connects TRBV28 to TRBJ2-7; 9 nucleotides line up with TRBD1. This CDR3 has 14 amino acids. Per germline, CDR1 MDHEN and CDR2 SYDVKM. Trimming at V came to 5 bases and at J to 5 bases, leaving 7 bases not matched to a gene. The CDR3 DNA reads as TGTGCCAGCAGTCCCCGGGACAGGGTCAACGAGCAGTACTTC. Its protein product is CASSPRDRVNEQYF.

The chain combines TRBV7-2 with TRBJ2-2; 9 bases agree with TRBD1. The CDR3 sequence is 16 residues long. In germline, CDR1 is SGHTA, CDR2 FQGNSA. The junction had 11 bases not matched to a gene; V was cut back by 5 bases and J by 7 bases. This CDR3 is CASSMGQGGYNGELFF. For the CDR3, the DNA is TGTGCCAGCAGCATGGGACAGGGTGGTTATAACGGGGAGCTGTTTTTT.

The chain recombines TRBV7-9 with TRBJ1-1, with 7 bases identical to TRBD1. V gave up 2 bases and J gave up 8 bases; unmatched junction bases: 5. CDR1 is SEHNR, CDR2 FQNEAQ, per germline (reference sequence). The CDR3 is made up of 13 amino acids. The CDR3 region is CASSLIKQGEAFF. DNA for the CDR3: TGTGCCAGCAGCTTAATCAAACAGGGGGAAGCTTTCTTT.

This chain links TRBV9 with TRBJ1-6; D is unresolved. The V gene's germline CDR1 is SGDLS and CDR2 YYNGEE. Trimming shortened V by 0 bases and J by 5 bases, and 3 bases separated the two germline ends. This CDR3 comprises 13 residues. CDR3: CASSVVDNSPLHF. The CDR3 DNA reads TGTGCCAGCAGCGTAGTAGATAATTCACCCCTCCACTTT.

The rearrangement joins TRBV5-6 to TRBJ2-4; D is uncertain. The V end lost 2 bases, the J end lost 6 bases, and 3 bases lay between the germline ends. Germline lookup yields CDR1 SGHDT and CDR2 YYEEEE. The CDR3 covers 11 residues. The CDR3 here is CASSLGNIQYF. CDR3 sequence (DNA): TGTGCCAGCAGCTTAGGAAACATTCAGTACTTC.

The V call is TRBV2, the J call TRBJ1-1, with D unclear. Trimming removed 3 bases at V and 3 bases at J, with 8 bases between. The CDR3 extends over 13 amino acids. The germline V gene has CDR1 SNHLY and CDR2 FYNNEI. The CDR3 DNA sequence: TGTGCCAGCAGTGACTCGGGATACACTGAAGCTTTCTTT. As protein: CASSDSGYTEAFF.

The CDR3 DNA reads TGTGCCAGCAGCCCCCTGACAGCGAACACTGAAGCTTTCTTT. Its protein product is CASSPLTANTEAFF. The chain couples TRBV11-2 to TRBJ1-1; a weak D match, TRBD1 (5 bases). Deletions cut 5 bases from V and 1 base from J, with 11 bases between. This CDR3 region has 14 residues. Germline-derived CDR1 and CDR2 are SGHAT and FQNNGV.

CDR3 protein: CASSLWTSGGLQETQYF. CDR3 bases: TGTGCCAGCAGCTTGTGGACTAGCGGGGGGCTCCAAGAGACCCAGTACTTC. This chain connects TRBV5-6 to TRBJ2-5; 14 positions match TRBD2. This CDR3 has 17 residues. Per the germline V gene, CDR1 is SGHDT and CDR2 is YYEEEE. V shed 1 base and J 1 base; nucleotides not matched to a gene: 3.

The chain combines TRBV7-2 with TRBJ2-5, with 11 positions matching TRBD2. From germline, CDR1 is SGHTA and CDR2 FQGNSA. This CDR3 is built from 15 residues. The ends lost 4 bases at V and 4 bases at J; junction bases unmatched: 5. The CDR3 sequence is CASSSLAGGRETQYF. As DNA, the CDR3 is TGTGCCAGCAGCTCATTAGCGGGGGGGCGAGAGACCCAGTACTTC.

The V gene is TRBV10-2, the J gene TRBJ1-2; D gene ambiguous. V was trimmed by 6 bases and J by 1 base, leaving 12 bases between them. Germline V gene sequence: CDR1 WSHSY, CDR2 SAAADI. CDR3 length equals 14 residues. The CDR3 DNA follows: TGCGCCAGCAGGGTGGATTTTTATAACTATGGCTACACCTTC. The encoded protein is CASRVDFYNYGYTF.